This T cell receptor (beta chain) was observed in a study of identical twins. The germline CDR1 and CDR2 sequences are DFQATT and SNEGSKA (reference sequence). The CDR3 length is 12 residues. The V end was cut by 6 bases, the J end by 8 bases, with 14 bases between. This clonotype was seen only a few times. Its antigen is still unknown. Study-wide results and caveats: Abundant beta clonotypes from cord blood had fewer insertions, unlike memory repertoires, which showed none. Out-of-frame alpha sequences shared by twins showed excess low generation probability.

Among all donors, each was a healthy Caucasian. Template switching, a step in the protocol, added a universal primer site, and cDNA carried unique molecular identifiers. TCRdb independently ran MiXCR on the 5' RACE reads; one entry per CDR3 protein. Of 1,800,000 or so distinct CDR3 sequences in the sample, about 31% are singletons; the top ten hold approximately 0.25%. The V and J genes are TRBV20-1 and TRBJ2-4; D is undetermined. The sample taken for sequencing was cord blood. This clonotype originated in a newborn girl in good health. The CDR3 loop is CSAPALGDIQYF. For the CDR3, the DNA is TGCAGTGCCCCGGCCCTTGGGGACATTCAGTACTTC.